The source of this T cell receptor (beta chain) is a study of CD8+ T cells in alopecia areata. The V gene's germline CDR1 is LGHNA and CDR2 YSLEER. This CDR3 comprises 14 residues. The germline V and J ends were trimmed by 0 bases and 5 bases, with 10 bases remaining between them. The treatment denotes: oral pan-JAK inhibitor, 5-10 mg twice daily. This clone has just a few counts. Its target is unknown. Regarding the study as a whole: Scalp samples also yield sequences of resident alphabeta T cells from normal skin. Tofacitinib significantly decreased scalp clonality and expanded CD8+ clones among top 100. Having just one nonresponder leaves the connection between baseline CD8+ expansion and response unresolved.

RNA extraction was followed by reverse transcription into cDNA, which acted as the sequencing template. The data were produced by immunoSEQ multiplex PCR, yet TCRdb's version contains in-frame clones alone and is incomplete. The sample lists 210,000 or so clones; approximately 67% were seen once. This chain joins TRBV4-3 and TRBJ1-1; D is ambiguous. The TCR sequence derives from a human donor with alopecia areata. The sequences come from CD4+ T cells sorted from blood, collected at week 44, from a patient treated with tofacitinib. The CDR3 here is CASSQEGTTTEAFF. The CDR3, as DNA: TGCGCCAGCAGCCAAGAAGGTACGACGACTGAAGCTTTCTTT.